This T cell receptor (beta chain) emerged from a study of T cells in Graves' hyperthyroidism and ophthalmopathy. General study points: Ophthalmopathy cases were set apart from stable hyperthyroidism by a 13 V-J model. It was a median about 6 months before onset that the model predicted ophthalmopathy.

Points on this clonotype: What it binds is unknown.

Template material for amplifying TCR beta CDR3 regions consisted of RNA transcripts. Researchers ran a first-round RT-PCR on the TCR CDR3 using the HTBI primer set. Each CDR3 protein gets one entry after TCRdb re-called the multiplex PCR reads with MiXCR. Altogether about 610,000 distinct CDR3 sequences are present, roughly 16% being singletons, with the ten largest covering approximately 3.5%. Inclusion characteristics of ophthalmopathy patients comprised a Clinical Activity Score of at least 3, a NOSPECS grade of at least 4, and duration under 3 months. Uncontrolled infection, other autoimmune disease, pregnancy and lactation each barred patients from inclusion. The sequencing input was blood. The TCR originated in a middle-aged woman with Graves' ophthalmopathy.

The CDR3 coding sequence is TGTGCCAGCTCACCACCGAACAGGGAGAACTACGAGCAGTACTTC. It specifies CASSPPNRENYEQYF. The rearrangement links TRBV18 to TRBJ2-7; possibly TRBD1 for D (6 bases). The V and J ends lost 0 bases and 3 bases respectively, with 12 bases between them. The CDR3 is 15 amino acids. Germline CDR1 KGHSH, CDR2 LQKENI.